This T cell receptor (beta chain) was found in a study of blood T cell repertoires in COVID-19. At the level of the study: T cells, B-cell-depleted T cells, or PBMCs supplied cDNA or gDNA.

Per the study methods: From reference gene primer amplification, estimates of nucleated cell counts were derived. Libraries were prepared by immunoSEQ multiplex PCR; TCRdb keeps only in-frame clonotypes and omits some of them. V and J calls and clone size are those listed in that table; D and trimming were worked out from the DNA. Of roughly 80,000 clones in the sample, 91% were seen once. Comment on this clone: Mismatch with germline at one junction end may stem from a read error.

This CDR3 has 17 residues. Germline V CDR1 and CDR2: LNHNV, YYDKDF (reference sequence). Sequenced: peripheral blood. The source is a woman in her forties or fifties in a cohort sampled during active COVID-19. The V gene is TRBV15, the J gene TRBJ2-1; 7 bases agree with TRBD2. The CDR3 bases are TGTGCCACCAACAGAGGTCGGCGGGGGATTGGGGTAGATGAGCAGTTCTTC. Translation gives CATNRGRRGIGVDEQFF.